This T cell receptor (beta chain) was obtained from a study of blood T cell repertoires in COVID-19. In its sample, this clone was seen a few times. Some clones are missing from TCRdb's copy, which holds only in-frame ones; the method was immunoSEQ multiplex PCR. The data hold about 34,000 clones, with over 60% observed a single time. V dropped 3 bases and J dropped 4 bases, with 11 bases sitting between them. Germline V gene sequence: CDR1 SGHDT, CDR2 YYEEEE. CDR3 length equals 14 residues. This clonotype was obtained from a human donor in a cohort sampled during active COVID-19. The specimen sequenced was peripheral blood. The rearrangement uses TRBV5-6 and TRBJ1-5; the D gene is possibly TRBD1 (6 bases). The CDR3 DNA reads as TGTGCCAGCAGCTACGACAGGTTTAATCAGCCCCAGCATTTT. It yields the protein CASSYDRFNQPQHF.